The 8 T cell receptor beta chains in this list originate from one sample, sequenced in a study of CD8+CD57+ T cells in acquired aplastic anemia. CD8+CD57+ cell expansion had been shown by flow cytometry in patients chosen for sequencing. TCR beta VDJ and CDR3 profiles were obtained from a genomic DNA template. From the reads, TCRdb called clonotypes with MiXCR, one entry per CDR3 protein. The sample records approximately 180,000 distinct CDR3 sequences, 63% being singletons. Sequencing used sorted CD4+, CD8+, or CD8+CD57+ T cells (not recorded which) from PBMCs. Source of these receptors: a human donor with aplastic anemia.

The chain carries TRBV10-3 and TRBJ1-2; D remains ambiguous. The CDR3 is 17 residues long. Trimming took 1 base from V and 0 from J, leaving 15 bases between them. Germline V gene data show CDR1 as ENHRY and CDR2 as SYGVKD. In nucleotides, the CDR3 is TGTGCCATCAGTGAGTTTCTTGTGGGAGAATCTAACTATGGCTACACCTTC. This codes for CAISEFLVGESNYGYTF.

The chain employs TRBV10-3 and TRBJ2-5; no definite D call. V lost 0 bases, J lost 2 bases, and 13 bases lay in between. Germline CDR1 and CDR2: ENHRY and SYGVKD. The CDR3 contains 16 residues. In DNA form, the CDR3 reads TGTGCCATCAGTGAGTCTGAACCACGTGGGCAAGAGACCCAGTACTTC. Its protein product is CAISESEPRGQETQYF.

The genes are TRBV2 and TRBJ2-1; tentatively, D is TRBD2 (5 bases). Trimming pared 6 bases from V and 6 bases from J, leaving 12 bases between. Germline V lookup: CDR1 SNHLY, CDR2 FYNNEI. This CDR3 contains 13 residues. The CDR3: CASRGVGLNEQFF. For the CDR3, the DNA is TGTGCCAGCAGGGGAGTTGGCCTCAATGAGCAGTTCTTC.

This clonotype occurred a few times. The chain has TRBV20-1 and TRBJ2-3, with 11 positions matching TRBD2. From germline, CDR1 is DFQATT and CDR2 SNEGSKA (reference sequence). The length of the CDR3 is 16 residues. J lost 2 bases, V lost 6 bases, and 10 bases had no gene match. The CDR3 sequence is CSATPGTSGATDTQYF. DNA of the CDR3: TGCAGTGCCACGCCTGGGACTAGCGGAGCCACAGATACGCAGTATTTT.

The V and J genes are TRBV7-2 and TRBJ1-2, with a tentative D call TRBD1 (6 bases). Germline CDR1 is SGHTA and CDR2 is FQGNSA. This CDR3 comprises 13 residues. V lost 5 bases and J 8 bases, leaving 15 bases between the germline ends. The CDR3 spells CASSPHRAGGYTF. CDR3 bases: TGTGCCAGCAGCCCGCACAGGGCAGGAGGCTACACCTTC.

The CDR3: CSVKGGGHLFF. CDR3 DNA sequence: TGCAGCGTAAAGGGGGGGGGCCATCTGTTCTTC. The chain is built from TRBV29-1 and TRBJ2-1; D possibly corresponds to TRBD2 (7 bases). The CDR3 is 11 residues long. The V and J ends lost 6 bases and 15 bases respectively, with 18 bases between them. Germline CDR1 SQVTM, CDR2 ANQGSEA.

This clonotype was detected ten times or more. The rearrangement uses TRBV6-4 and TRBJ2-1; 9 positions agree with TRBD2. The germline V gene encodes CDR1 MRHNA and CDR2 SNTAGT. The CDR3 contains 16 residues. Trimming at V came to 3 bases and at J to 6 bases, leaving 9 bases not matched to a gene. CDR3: CASSDRGGGYFNEQFF. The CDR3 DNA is TGTGCCAGCAGTGATCGCGGGGGGGGCTATTTCAATGAGCAGTTCTTC.

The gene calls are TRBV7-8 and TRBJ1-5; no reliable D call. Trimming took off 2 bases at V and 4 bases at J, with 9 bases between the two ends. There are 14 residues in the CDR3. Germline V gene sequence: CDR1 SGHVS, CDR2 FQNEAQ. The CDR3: CASSLLARNQPQHF. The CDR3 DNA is TGTGCCAGCAGCTTACTGGCAAGGAATCAGCCCCAGCATTTT.